These 22 T cell receptor beta chains were all obtained from the same sample, sequenced in a study of T cell changes during pregnancy in multiple sclerosis. Measured with immunoSEQ multiplex PCR; TCRdb has only the in-frame clones, and not every one. The table records 70,000 or so clones, around 91% of them present only once. The sample in question was peripheral blood, obtained in the third trimester of pregnancy. These receptors were obtained from a female donor in good health, enrolled as a control in a pregnancy study.

This chain links TRBV6-1 with TRBJ2-5, with 12 bases lining up with TRBD1. CDR3 length: 15 amino acids. V shed 7 bases, J shed 2 bases, and the junction held 5 bases outside the gene matches. Germline V gene data show CDR1 as MNHNS and CDR2 as SASEGT. The CDR3 is CASTRDRGLQETQYF. The CDR3 coding sequence is TGTGCCAGCACCCGGGACAGGGGGCTTCAAGAGACCCAGTACTTC.

As DNA, the CDR3 is TGTGCCAGCAGTTTGACGCAAGGGGGCTTTCAGCCCCAGCATTTT. As protein: CASSLTQGGFQPQHF. This chain uses TRBV27 with TRBJ1-5; TRBD1 matches at 7 bases. The germline V gene encodes CDR1 MNHEY and CDR2 SMNVEV (reference sequence). V lost 3 bases, J lost 6 bases, and 8 bases stayed unmatched. The CDR3 has 15 residues.

This chain joins TRBV13 and TRBJ1-5; D possibly corresponds to TRBD1 (6 bases). CDR1 PRHDT and CDR2 FYEKMQ come from the germline V gene (reference sequence). CDR3 length: 14 residues. V was trimmed by 5 bases and J by 3 bases, leaving 11 bases between them. The CDR3 DNA follows: TGTGCCAGCAGCACGGACAGATACAATCAGCCCCAGCATTTT. It translates to CASSTDRYNQPQHF.

The chain employs TRBV6-1 and TRBJ1-5; no definite D call. This CDR3 comprises 14 residues. Germline CDR1 MNHNS, CDR2 SASEGT. V was cut by 1 base and J by 7 bases, with 11 bases left in between. The CDR3 sequence: CASSEGEGGQPQHF. In DNA form, the CDR3 reads TGTGCCAGCAGTGAAGGGGAGGGAGGGCAGCCCCAGCATTTT.

This chain links TRBV4-1 with TRBJ2-5, with TRBD2 matching over 8 bases. With 4 bases clipped from V and 5 bases from J, the junction kept 18 bases outside the gene matches. The CDR3 covers 18 residues. Germline V gives CDR1 MGHRA, CDR2 YSYEKL. The CDR3 coding sequence is TGCGCCAGCAGCCGGGTGATAGCGGGGCTAATCAGATTGGAGACCCAGTACTTC. The encoded protein is CASSRVIAGLIRLETQYF.

This sequence joins TRBV27 and TRBJ2-7, with D possibly TRBD1 on 6 matching bases. Germline CDR1 is MNHEY and CDR2 is SMNVEV (reference sequence). This CDR3 contains 12 residues. The V end was cut by 7 bases, the J end by 9 bases, with 16 bases between. Written as DNA, the CDR3 is TGTGCCAGCACTGATTACAGGGACCTGCAGTACTTC. Residues: CASTDYRDLQYF.

The genes are TRBV2 and TRBJ1-4, with a tentative D call TRBD1 (5 bases). From germline, CDR1 is SNHLY and CDR2 FYNNEI. The ends were cut back, 8 bases at V and 12 bases at J, with 13 bases in the middle. This CDR3 spans 11 amino acids. The CDR3 spells CASGSRGELFF. The CDR3 nucleotides are TGTGCCAGCGGATCGCGGGGGGAACTGTTTTTT.

This clone was recorded once. The chain recombines TRBV18 with TRBJ1-1; D is unclear. The ends were cut back, 0 bases at V and 2 bases at J, with 10 bases in the middle. The germline CDR1 and CDR2 sequences are KGHSH and LQKENI. This CDR3 region has 15 residues. The CDR3: CASSPPTLANTEAFF. CDR3 bases: TGTGCCAGCTCACCACCTACCCTAGCAAACACTGAAGCTTTCTTT.

The V call is TRBV6-1, the J call TRBJ2-1; D might be TRBD2 (7 bases). The germline V gene has CDR1 MNHNS and CDR2 SASEGT. This CDR3 is 15 amino acids long. The ends were cut back, 6 bases at V and 2 bases at J, with 14 bases in the middle. As DNA, the CDR3 is TGTGCCAGCAGAAACCGGGGGGCCCCCTACAATGAGCAGTTCTTC. Its translation is CASRNRGAPYNEQFF.

The chain employs TRBV6-4 and TRBJ2-3; the D is unclear. CDR3 length: 14 amino acids. The germline CDR1 and CDR2 sequences are MRHNA and SNTAGT. Trimming took off 5 bases at V and 0 bases at J, with 9 bases between the two ends. The CDR3 here is CASSYSLSTDTQYF. The CDR3 region has the DNA TGTGCCAGCAGTTATAGCCTCAGCACAGATACGCAGTATTTT.

J is TRBJ2-3 and V is TRBV29-1; 12 bases align to TRBD2. The CDR3 totals 14 residues. V shed 7 bases, J shed 4 bases, and the junction held 6 bases outside the gene matches. The V gene's germline CDR1 is SQVTM and CDR2 ANQGSEA. This CDR3 is CSDLAGGAADTQYF. DNA of the CDR3: TGCAGCGACCTAGCGGGGGGGGCGGCAGATACGCAGTATTTT.

J is TRBJ1-5 and V is TRBV6-1; tentatively, D is TRBD1 (6 bases). Germline assignment: CDR1 MNHNS and CDR2 SASEGT. The V gene lost 2 bases and the J gene lost 4 bases, with 12 bases spanning the gap. This CDR3 region has 15 residues. In nucleotides, the CDR3 is TGTGCCAGCAGTGAAATGGACAGCTTTAATCAGCCCCAGCATTTT. Protein: CASSEMDSFNQPQHF.

The CDR3 region is CASSFGVVAGGPTEQYF. CDR3 nucleotides: TGTGCCAGCAGTTTCGGGGTTGTGGCGGGAGGGCCCACCGAGCAGTACTTC. V is TRBV7-2 and J is TRBJ2-7; TRBD2 aligns across 9 bases. This CDR3 contains 17 residues. Germline V CDR1 and CDR2: SGHTA, FQGNSA. After removal of 6 bases from V and 6 bases from J, the junction contained 18 bases not matched to a gene.

The rearrangement links TRBV27 to TRBJ1-4, with 9 bases lining up with TRBD1. V shed 3 bases and J 5 bases; nucleotides not matched to a gene: 13. The CDR3 contains 18 residues. Germline CDR1 and CDR2: MNHEY and SMNVEV (reference sequence). Here the CDR3 reads CASSFLGRDRVLNEKLFF. The CDR3 DNA reads as TGTGCCAGCAGTTTTCTCGGACGGGACAGGGTTTTGAATGAAAAACTGTTTTTT.

The chain links TRBV4-3 to TRBJ2-3; 11 bases fit TRBD2. This CDR3 region has 17 residues. The germline gives CDR1 LGHNA, CDR2 YSLEER. The V and J ends lost 3 bases and 3 bases, in that order; junction bases with no gene match: 8. CDR3: CASSHETSGSSTDTQYF. DNA of the CDR3: TGCGCCAGCAGCCACGAAACTAGCGGGAGCAGTACAGATACGCAGTATTTT.

J is TRBJ1-1 and V is TRBV9; D call uncertain. The CDR3 loop spans 15 amino acids. CDR1 and CDR2 (germline): SGDLS, YYNGEE. Trimming pared 4 bases from V and 1 base from J, leaving 14 bases between. CDR3 nucleotides: TGTGCCAGCAGCCCCCGGCCGGCAGGGAACACTGAAGCTTTCTTT. Encoded protein: CASSPRPAGNTEAFF. The complete variable domain, with remaining parts taken from reference TRBV9 and TRBJ1-1, reads DSGVTQTPKHLITATGQRVTLRCSPRSGDLSVYWYQQSLDQGLQFLIQYYNGEERAKGNILERFSAQQFPDLHSELNLSSLELGDSALYFCASSPRPAGNTEAFFGQGTRLTVV.

This clone was picked up one time. The V gene is TRBV7-2, the J gene TRBJ2-3; 8 bases are shared with TRBD2. The CDR3 loop spans 14 amino acids. The junction had 4 bases not matched to a gene; V was cut back by 7 bases and J by 1 base. Germline lookup yields CDR1 SGHTA and CDR2 FQGNSA. The DNA of the CDR3 is TGTGCCAGCACCCCGGGACTAGGCACAGATACGCAGTATTTT. Translated, it gives CASTPGLGTDTQYF.

The genes are TRBV5-1 and TRBJ2-1; 14 bases are a match to TRBD2. J gave up 0 bases and V 5 bases, and 7 bases lay outside the gene matches. This CDR3 contains 18 residues. From germline, CDR1 is SGHRS and CDR2 YFSETQ. CDR3 amino acids: CASRPGLAGGHSYNEQFF. For the CDR3, the DNA is TGCGCCAGCAGGCCCGGACTAGCGGGGGGTCACTCCTACAATGAGCAGTTCTTC.

The rearrangement uses TRBV6-5 and TRBJ2-3, with 8 bases that match TRBD2. This CDR3 contains 15 residues. Germline V gives CDR1 MNHEY, CDR2 SVGAGI. V was pared by 5 bases and J by 0 bases, with 4 bases of the junction left unmatched. For the CDR3, the DNA is TGTGCCAGCAGTCGACTAGCGCCTAGCACAGATACGCAGTATTTT. Protein: CASSRLAPSTDTQYF.

This clone has only a few counts. This chain connects TRBV18 to TRBJ2-7, with TRBD1 matching over 10 bases. With 2 bases clipped from V and 5 bases from J, the junction kept 3 bases outside the gene matches. The CDR3 spans 14 residues. Germline CDR1 is KGHSH and CDR2 is LQKENI. CDR3 coding DNA: TGTGCCAGCTCACCAACCGGGACAGGGGACGAGCAGTACTTC. Its protein product is CASSPTGTGDEQYF.

This clone was counted once. This sequence joins TRBV5-6 and TRBJ1-2; D remains ambiguous. CDR3 length equals 14 residues. Trimming removed 1 base from V and 2 bases from J, with 9 bases in between. Germline V gives CDR1 SGHDT, CDR2 YYEEEE. CDR3 in DNA: TGTGCCAGCAGCTTGATTCGAGGGAACTATGGCTACACCTTC. Translating it yields CASSLIRGNYGYTF.

This chain uses TRBV27 with TRBJ2-2; 7 nucleotides match TRBD1. This CDR3 is built from 15 residues. Germline CDR1 reads MNHEY; CDR2 reads SMNVEV (reference sequence). The J segment lost 5 bases and the V segment lost 5 bases, leaving 8 bases of the junction unmatched. CDR3 sequence reads: CASSVQGRVTGELFF. The DNA of the CDR3 is TGTGCCAGCAGTGTACAGGGGCGGGTGACCGGGGAGCTGTTTTTT.